Listed below are T cell receptor beta chains from one sample, sequenced in a study of T cell responses to AZD1222 COVID-19 vaccine. The data were produced by immunoSEQ multiplex PCR, yet TCRdb's version contains in-frame clones alone and is incomplete. The sample lists some 100,000 clones, about 88% seen once, with about a sixth in the top ten. The sequences come from peripheral blood, collected on day 0 of AZD1222 vaccination. The origin of the receptors is an adult in good health. The CDR3 runs from the conserved cysteine through the conserved F or W. D genes are given only for firm matches. Only part of the rows carry a size: once, few, many, or a class if the clone is expanded.

V gene: TRBV6-5
J gene: TRBJ2-1
CDR3 length: 15
D gene: TRBD1
clone size: NA
CDR3 protein: CASRDRAISYNEQFF
CDR3 DNA: TGTGCCAGCAGGGACAGGGCGATTTCCTACAATGAGCAGTTCTTC

V gene: TRBV5-4
J gene: TRBJ2-1
CDR3 length: 16
D gene: NA
clone size: NA
CDR3 protein: CASSFPPRGRDNEQFF
CDR3 DNA: TGTGCCAGCAGCTTTCCCCCCAGGGGGAGGGACAATGAGCAGTTCTTC

V gene: TRBV6-5
J gene: TRBJ2-2
CDR3 length: 15
D gene: NA
clone size: NA
CDR3 protein: CASSYLQGLVGELFF
CDR3 DNA: TGTGCCAGCAGTTACCTCCAGGGGTTGGTCGGGGAGCTGTTTTTT

V gene: TRBV5-8
J gene: TRBJ2-2
CDR3 length: 14
D gene: NA
clone size: NA
CDR3 protein: CASSLRGPTGELFF
CDR3 DNA: TGTGCCAGCAGCTTGAGGGGTCCCACCGGGGAGCTGTTTTTT

V gene: TRBV21-1
J gene: TRBJ1-1
CDR3 length: 19
D gene: NA
clone size: NA
CDR3 protein: CASSTRAPGQGRVIAEAFF
CDR3 DNA: TGTGCCAGCAGCACGAGGGCCCCGGGACAGGGGAGGGTAATCGCTGAAGCTTTCTTT

V gene: TRBV2
J gene: TRBJ1-1
CDR3 length: 14
D gene: NA
clone size: NA
CDR3 protein: CASSEEGLKTEAFF
CDR3 DNA: TGTGCCAGCAGTGAAGAGGGTTTGAAGACTGAAGCTTTCTTT

V gene: TRBV7-2
J gene: TRBJ1-1
CDR3 length: 12
D gene: NA
clone size: NA
CDR3 protein: CASSFTGTEAFF
CDR3 DNA: TGTGCCAGCAGCTTTACCGGGACTGAAGCTTTCTTT

V gene: TRBV11-1
J gene: TRBJ1-1
CDR3 length: 14
D gene: NA
clone size: NA
CDR3 protein: CASSLGRGNTEAFF
CDR3 DNA: TGTGCCAGCAGCTTAGGTCGGGGAAACACTGAAGCTTTCTTT

V gene: TRBV7-9
J gene: TRBJ1-3
CDR3 length: 14
D gene: TRBD1
clone size: once
CDR3 protein: CASSLVQGRNTIYF
CDR3 DNA: TGTGCCAGCAGCTTAGTACAGGGGAGGAACACCATATATTTT

V gene: TRBV6-4
J gene: TRBJ1-1
CDR3 length: 15
D gene: NA
clone size: NA
CDR3 protein: CASRVQGGMNTEAFF
CDR3 DNA: TGTGCCAGCAGAGTACAGGGTGGCATGAACACTGAAGCTTTCTTT

V gene: TRBV11-3
J gene: TRBJ2-2
CDR3 length: 17
D gene: TRBD1
clone size: NA
CDR3 protein: CASSLETGIANTGELFF
CDR3 DNA: TGTGCCAGCAGCTTAGAGACAGGGATCGCGAACACCGGGGAGCTGTTTTTT

V gene: TRBV28
J gene: TRBJ1-5
CDR3 length: 15
D gene: NA
clone size: NA
CDR3 protein: CASSWGGASNQPQHF
CDR3 DNA: TGTGCCAGCAGCTGGGGGGGGGCAAGCAATCAGCCCCAGCATTTT

V gene: TRBV29-1
J gene: TRBJ1-5
CDR3 length: 15
D gene: NA
clone size: NA
CDR3 protein: CSVALVPGGDQPQHF
CDR3 DNA: TGCAGCGTTGCCCTTGTCCCTGGGGGCGATCAGCCCCAGCATTTT

V gene: TRBV12-3/TRBV12-4
J gene: TRBJ2-3
CDR3 length: 13
D gene: NA
clone size: NA
CDR3 protein: CASSSRLADTQYF
CDR3 DNA: TGTGCCAGCAGTTCTCGTCTTGCAGATACGCAGTATTTT

V gene: TRBV30
J gene: TRBJ1-1
CDR3 length: 13
D gene: TRBD1
clone size: NA
CDR3 protein: CASTGVGNTEAFF
CDR3 DNA: TGTGCCTCCACAGGGGTTGGGAACACTGAAGCTTTCTTT

V gene: TRBV19
J gene: TRBJ2-4
CDR3 length: 16
D gene: NA
clone size: NA
CDR3 protein: CASSPRNQKYGNIQYF
CDR3 DNA: TGTGCCAGTAGTCCCCGGAACCAAAAGTACGGGAACATTCAGTACTTC

V gene: TRBV5-8
J gene: TRBJ1-5
CDR3 length: 14
D gene: NA
clone size: NA
CDR3 protein: CASSLWRSNQPQHF
CDR3 DNA: TGTGCCAGCAGCTTGTGGAGATCCAATCAGCCCCAGCATTTT

V gene: TRBV7-9
J gene: TRBJ1-2
CDR3 length: 15
D gene: TRBD1
clone size: NA
CDR3 protein: CASSFGDRAPYGYTF
CDR3 DNA: TGTGCCAGCAGCTTCGGGGACAGGGCGCCCTATGGCTACACCTTC

V gene: TRBV30
J gene: TRBJ2-6
CDR3 length: 19
D gene: TRBD1
clone size: NA
CDR3 protein: CAWSVTDRGPFSGANVLTF
CDR3 DNA: TGTGCCTGGAGTGTAACGGACAGGGGACCCTTCTCTGGGGCCAACGTCCTGACTTTC

V gene: TRBV3-1/TRBV3-2
J gene: TRBJ2-5
CDR3 length: 16
D gene: TRBD2
clone size: NA
CDR3 protein: CASSPLAGGYQETQYF
CDR3 DNA: TGTGCCAGCAGCCCCCTCGCGGGGGGCTACCAAGAGACCCAGTACTTC